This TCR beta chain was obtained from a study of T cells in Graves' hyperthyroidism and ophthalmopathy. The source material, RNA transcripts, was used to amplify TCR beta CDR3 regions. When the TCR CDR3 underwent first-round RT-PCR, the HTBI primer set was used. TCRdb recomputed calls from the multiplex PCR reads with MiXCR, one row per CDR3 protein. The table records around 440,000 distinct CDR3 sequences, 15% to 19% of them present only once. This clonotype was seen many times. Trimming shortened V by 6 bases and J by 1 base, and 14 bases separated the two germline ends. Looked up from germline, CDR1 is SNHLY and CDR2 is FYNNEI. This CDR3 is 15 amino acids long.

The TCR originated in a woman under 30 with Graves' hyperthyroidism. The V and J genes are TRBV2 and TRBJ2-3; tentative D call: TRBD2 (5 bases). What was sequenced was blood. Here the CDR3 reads CASSDGLRGTDTQYF. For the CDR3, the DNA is TGTGCCAGCAGCGACGGGTTGCGGGGCACAGATACGCAGTATTTT.